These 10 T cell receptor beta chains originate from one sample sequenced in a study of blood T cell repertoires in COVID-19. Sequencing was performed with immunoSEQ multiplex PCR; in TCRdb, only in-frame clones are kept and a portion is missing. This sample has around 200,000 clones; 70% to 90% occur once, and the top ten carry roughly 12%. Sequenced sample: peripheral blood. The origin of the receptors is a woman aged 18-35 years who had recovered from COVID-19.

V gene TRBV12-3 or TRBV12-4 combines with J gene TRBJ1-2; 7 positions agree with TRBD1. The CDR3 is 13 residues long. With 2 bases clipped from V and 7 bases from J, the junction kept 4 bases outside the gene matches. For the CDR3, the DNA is TGTGCCAGCAGTTTAAACAGGGGTTCTGGCTACACCTTC. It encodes CASSLNRGSGYTF.

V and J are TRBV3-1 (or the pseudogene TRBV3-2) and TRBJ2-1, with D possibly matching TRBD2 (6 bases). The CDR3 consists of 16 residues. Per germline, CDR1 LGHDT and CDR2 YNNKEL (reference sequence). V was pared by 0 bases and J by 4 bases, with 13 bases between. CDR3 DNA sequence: TGTGCCAGCAGCCAAGATCGGGCAGGGAGGTACAATGAGCAGTTCTTC. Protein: CASSQDRAGRYNEQFF.

The CDR3 nucleotides are TGTGCCAGCAGCCCGCCCAACGGTTCACCCCTCCACTTT. Translation gives CASSPPNGSPLHF. The chain carries TRBV6-2 or TRBV6-3 and TRBJ1-6; no definite D call. The CDR3 has 13 residues. V was cut by 6 bases and J by 9 bases, with 12 bases left in between. Germline lookup yields CDR1 MNHEY and CDR2 SVGEGT.

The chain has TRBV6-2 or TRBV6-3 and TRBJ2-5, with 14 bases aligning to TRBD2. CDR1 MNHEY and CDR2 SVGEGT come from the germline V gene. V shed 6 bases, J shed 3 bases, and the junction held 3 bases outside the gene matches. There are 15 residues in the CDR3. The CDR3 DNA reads TGTGCCAGCAGCACGGGACTAGCGGGAGAAGAGACCCAGTACTTC. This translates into CASSTGLAGEETQYF.

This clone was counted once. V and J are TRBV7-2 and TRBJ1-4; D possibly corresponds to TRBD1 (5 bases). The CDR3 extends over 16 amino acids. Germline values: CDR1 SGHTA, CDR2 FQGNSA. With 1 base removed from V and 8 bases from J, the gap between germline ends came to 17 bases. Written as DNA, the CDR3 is TGTGCCAGCAGCTTAGAACGCGCAGGGTATTGGGAAAAACTGTTTTTT. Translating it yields CASSLERAGYWEKLFF.

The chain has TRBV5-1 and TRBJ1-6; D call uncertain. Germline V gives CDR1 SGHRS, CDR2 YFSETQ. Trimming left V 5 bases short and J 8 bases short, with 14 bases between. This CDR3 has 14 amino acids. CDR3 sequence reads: CASSRGLRDSPLHF. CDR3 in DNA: TGCGCCAGCAGTCGAGGGTTGAGGGATTCACCCCTCCACTTT. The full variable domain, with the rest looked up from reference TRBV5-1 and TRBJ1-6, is KAGVTQTPRYLIKTRGQQVTLSCSPISGHRSVSWYQQTPGQGLQFLFEYFSETQRNKGNFPGRFSGRQFSNSRSEMNVSTLELGDSALYLCASSRGLRDSPLHFGNGTRLTVT.

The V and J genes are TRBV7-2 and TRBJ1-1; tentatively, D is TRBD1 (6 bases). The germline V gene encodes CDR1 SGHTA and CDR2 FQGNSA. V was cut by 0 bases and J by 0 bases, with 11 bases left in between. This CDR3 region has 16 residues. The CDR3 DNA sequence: TGTGCCAGCAGCTTAGCCAGGGGAAAAATGAACACTGAAGCTTTCTTT. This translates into CASSLARGKMNTEAFF.

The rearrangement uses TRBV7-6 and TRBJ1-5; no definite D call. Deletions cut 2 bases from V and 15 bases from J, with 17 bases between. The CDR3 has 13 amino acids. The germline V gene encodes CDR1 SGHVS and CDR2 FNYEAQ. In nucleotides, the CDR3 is TGTGCCAGCAGCTTAACGGCGGAGGACCATTTGCATTTT. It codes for CASSLTAEDHLHF.

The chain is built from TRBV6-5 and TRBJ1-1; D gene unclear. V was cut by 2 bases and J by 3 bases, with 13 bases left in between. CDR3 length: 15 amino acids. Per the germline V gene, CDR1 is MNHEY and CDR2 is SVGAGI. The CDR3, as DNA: TGTGCCAGCAGTTACACGGCCACCGGGGACACTGAAGCTTTCTTT. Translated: CASSYTATGDTEAFF.

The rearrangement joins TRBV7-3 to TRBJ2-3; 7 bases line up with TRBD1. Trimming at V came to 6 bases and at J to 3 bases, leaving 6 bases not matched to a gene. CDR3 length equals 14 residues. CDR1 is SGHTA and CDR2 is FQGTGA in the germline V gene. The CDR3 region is CASRSDRWTDTQYF. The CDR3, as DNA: TGTGCCAGCAGGTCGGACAGGTGGACAGATACGCAGTATTTT. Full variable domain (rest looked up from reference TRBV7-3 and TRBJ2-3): GAGVSQTPSNKVTEKGKYVELRCDPISGHTALYWYRQSLGQGPEFLIYFQGTGAADDSGLPNDRFFAVRPEGSVSTLKIQRTERGDSAVYLCASRSDRWTDTQYFGPGTRLTVL.